Given below is one T cell receptor (beta chain) in context. This clone may be a read error of a much larger clone one base away. This CDR3 is built from 15 residues. CDR1 LGHNA and CDR2 YSLEER come from the germline V gene. These data originate in a study of tumor-infiltrating lymphocytes in primary liver carcinoma. Constant-region priming of approximately 0.55 ug total RNA yielded TCR beta cDNA. Investigators got TCR beta libraries out of three nested multiplex PCR rounds, done with slightly modified ARM-PCR. TRBV1-TRBV30 forward primers paired with a C-beta reverse primer drove the first two PCR rounds, roughly 10 cycles each. TCRdb passed the multiplex PCR reads through MiXCR, listing each CDR3 protein once. The sample carries around 330,000 distinct CDR3 sequences, about 62% recorded once. Both blood RNA, taken from unsorted whole blood, and germline DNA were extracted. The researchers drew roughly 4 milliliters of peripheral blood before surgery.

The chain carries TRBV4-3 and TRBJ2-7; 7 bases align to TRBD2. Specimen: peripheral blood. This receptor was taken from a man in his forties with primary liver carcinoma and hepatitis B virus infection. The CDR3 DNA reads TGCGGCAGCAGCCAACTCGAGTCGGGGGGCTACGAGCAGTACTTC. Its translation: CGSSQLESGGYEQYF.